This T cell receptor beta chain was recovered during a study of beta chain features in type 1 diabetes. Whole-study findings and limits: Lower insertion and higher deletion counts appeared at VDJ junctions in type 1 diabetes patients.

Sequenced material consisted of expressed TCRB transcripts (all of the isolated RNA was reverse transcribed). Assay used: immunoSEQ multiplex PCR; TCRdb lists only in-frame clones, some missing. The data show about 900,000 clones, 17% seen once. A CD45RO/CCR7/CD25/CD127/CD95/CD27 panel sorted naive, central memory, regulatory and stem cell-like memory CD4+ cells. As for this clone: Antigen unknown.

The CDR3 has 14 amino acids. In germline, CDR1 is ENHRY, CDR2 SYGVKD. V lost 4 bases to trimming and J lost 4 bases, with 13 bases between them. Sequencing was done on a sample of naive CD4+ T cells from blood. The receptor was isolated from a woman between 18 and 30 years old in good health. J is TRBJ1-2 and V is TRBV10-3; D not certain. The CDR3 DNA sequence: TGTGCCATCAGTGCGGTTCAAGTAGGCTATGGCTACACCTTC. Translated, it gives CAISAVQVGYGYTF.